A single sample is the source of the 23 T cell receptor beta chains below, sequenced in a study of neoadjuvant anti-PD-1 for oral cavity cancer. Here immunoSEQ multiplex PCR was the method, and the copy in TCRdb shows in-frame clones only, minus some. The table includes over 9,500 clones, approximately 68% detected once. Time point denoted: after neoadjuvant nivolumab, at surgical resection. Specimen: PBMCs, collected after nivolumab (anti-PD-1) treatment. Every receptor here comes from a person between 35 and 79 years old with oral cavity squamous cell carcinoma.

CDR3 nucleotides: TGCGCCAGCAGCGCCGGACAGTATGCGGGAGGTGAGCAGTTCTTC. It encodes CASSAGQYAGGEQFF. This chain uses TRBV5-1 with TRBJ2-1, with TRBD2 matching over 8 bases. The CDR3 is 15 residues long. The V segment lost 4 bases and the J segment 9 bases; nucleotides outside the gene matches: 12. Germline values: CDR1 SGHRS, CDR2 YFSETQ.

The CDR3 sequence is CASGQGRYGYTF. DNA of the CDR3: TGTGCCAGCGGCCAGGGGAGGTACGGCTACACCTTC. The chain employs TRBV27 and TRBJ1-2; the D gene is possibly TRBD1 (6 bases). Between the trimmed V and J ends, which lost 8 bases and 8 bases, there was a span of 15 bases. This CDR3 has 12 residues. Per germline, CDR1 MNHEY and CDR2 SMNVEV (reference sequence).

This chain uses TRBV7-9 with TRBJ2-2, with 7 positions matching TRBD2. In germline, CDR1 is SEHNR, CDR2 FQNEAQ (reference sequence). This CDR3 is 17 amino acids long. The J segment lost 4 bases and the V segment lost 5 bases, leaving 13 bases of the junction unmatched. The CDR3 DNA is TGTGCCAGCAGCCGCGCGGGGGTCCCGTCGGGCACCGGGGAGCTGTTTTTT. Amino acids: CASSRAGVPSGTGELFF. The whole variable domain, filled in from reference TRBV7-9 and TRBJ2-2, reads DTGVSQNPRHKITKRGQNVTFRCDPISEHNRLYWYRQTLGQGPEFLTYFQNEAQLEKSRLLSDRFSAERPKGSFSTLEIQRTEQGDSAMYLCASSRAGVPSGTGELFFGEGSRLTVL.

The rearrangement links TRBV19 to TRBJ2-5, with 10 bases matching TRBD1. The CDR3 is 15 amino acids. After removal of 7 bases from V and 5 bases from J, the junction contained 10 bases not matched to a gene. Germline CDR1 LNHDA, CDR2 SQIVND (reference sequence). The CDR3 here is CASTTRDRGGETQYF. The CDR3 region has the DNA TGTGCCAGTACCACCCGGGACAGGGGCGGCGAGACCCAGTACTTC.

This chain joins TRBV5-1 and TRBJ2-3; TRBD2 agrees at 9 bases. The CDR3 is 16 residues long. V trimming: 3 bases; J trimming: 3 bases; junction bases outside the gene matches: 8. The germline CDR1 and CDR2 sequences are SGHRS and YFSETQ. As DNA, the CDR3 is TGCGCCAGCAGCTCCCGGGGTAGCGGGGGTACAGATACGCAGTATTTT. It codes for CASSSRGSGGTDTQYF.

This chain connects TRBV11-2 to TRBJ2-5; no firm D call. This CDR3 is 11 amino acids long. Germline V gene data show CDR1 as SGHAT and CDR2 as FQNNGV. V lost 4 bases, J lost 10 bases, and 10 bases lay in between. The CDR3 nucleotides are TGTGCCAGCAGCTCCTACACGGACCAGTACTTC. It is translated as CASSSYTDQYF.

In its sample, this clone was seen a few times. The CDR3 DNA reads TGTGCCAGCTCACCTGTCCGGGACAGGGCGGTCTATGGCTACACCTTC. This codes for CASSPVRDRAVYGYTF. The chain employs TRBV18 and TRBJ1-2, with 9 bases that match TRBD1. CDR3 length: 16 amino acids. Trimming cost V 3 bases and J 4 bases; bases outside gene matches: 9. Germline V gene sequence: CDR1 KGHSH, CDR2 LQKENI.

J is TRBJ2-7 and V is TRBV5-1, with D perhaps TRBD1 (5 bases). CDR1 SGHRS and CDR2 YFSETQ come from the germline V gene. The V and J ends lost 0 bases and 7 bases respectively, with 14 bases between them. This CDR3 spans 14 amino acids. The CDR3 DNA is TGCGCCAGCAGCTTGGATTTGACAGTTATTGAGCAGTACTTC. Residues: CASSLDLTVIEQYF.

V is TRBV28 and J is TRBJ2-7; 9 bases map to TRBD1. Trimming at V came to 6 bases and at J to 2 bases, leaving 8 bases not matched to a gene. Per germline, CDR1 MDHEN and CDR2 SYDVKM. The CDR3 loop spans 15 amino acids. The CDR3 nucleotides are TGTGCCAGCAGGCCCTCCGGGACAGGGACCTACGAGCAGTACTTC. It translates to CASRPSGTGTYEQYF.

The rearrangement joins TRBV6-5 to TRBJ2-2; the D is unclear. Looked up from germline, CDR1 is MNHEY and CDR2 is SVGAGI. Trimming stripped 3 bases from V and 1 base from J, with 9 bases between. The CDR3 consists of 15 residues. For the CDR3, the DNA is TGTGCCAGCAGTTATGAGACCCTGAACACCGGGGAGCTGTTTTTT. This gives the protein CASSYETLNTGELFF.

V is TRBV10-2 and J is TRBJ1-1; maybe TRBD1 (6 bases). The CDR3 runs to 15 residues. The V gene's germline CDR1 is WSHSY and CDR2 SAAADI. Trimming removed 3 bases at V and 2 bases at J, with 13 bases between. CDR3 sequence (DNA): TGCGCCAGCAGTGATCTGAGGACAGTAAACACTGAAGCTTTCTTT. Its translation: CASSDLRTVNTEAFF.

The CDR3 spells CALGEPSGANVLTF. DNA of the CDR3: TGTGCCCTCGGGGAACCTTCTGGGGCCAACGTCCTGACTTTC. The chain carries TRBV6-1 and TRBJ2-6, with a weak D call TRBD2 (5 bases). The CDR3 is 14 residues long. V was clipped by 11 bases and J by 1 base, with 12 bases between them. The germline gives CDR1 MNHNS, CDR2 SASEGT.

This clone has only a few counts. The rearrangement links TRBV29-1 to TRBJ2-1; possible D gene TRBD2, 5 bases. CDR3 length: 11 amino acids. V dropped 8 bases and J dropped 6 bases, with 11 bases sitting between them. Germline V lookup: CDR1 SQVTM, CDR2 ANQGSEA. CDR3 DNA sequence: TGCAGCCTATATGGAGGCAATGAGCAGTTCTTC. It encodes CSLYGGNEQFF.

This chain links TRBV5-1 with TRBJ2-1, with TRBD2 identical over 7 bases. This CDR3 comprises 17 residues. Per germline, CDR1 SGHRS and CDR2 YFSETQ. The ends lost 0 bases at V and 0 bases at J; junction bases unmatched: 6. CDR3 in DNA: TGCGCCAGCAGCTTGGAAGCGGGAATGAGCTCCTACAATGAGCAGTTCTTC. Translated, it gives CASSLEAGMSSYNEQFF. The whole variable domain, remainder taken from reference TRBV5-1 and TRBJ2-1, is KAGVTQTPRYLIKTRGQQVTLSCSPISGHRSVSWYQQTPGQGLQFLFEYFSETQRNKGNFPGRFSGRQFSNSRSEMNVSTLELGDSALYLCASSLEAGMSSYNEQFFGPGTRLTVL.

In its sample, this clone was seen a few times. The chain uses TRBV6-1 and TRBJ1-2, with D unclear. The V and J ends lost 6 bases and 8 bases respectively, with 19 bases between them. The germline V gene encodes CDR1 MNHNS and CDR2 SASEGT. This CDR3 has 14 amino acids. In DNA, the CDR3 is TGTGCCAGCAGATCGGGCCTCCTGAGTGGCGGCTACACCTTC. Residues: CASRSGLLSGGYTF.

The chain uses TRBV7-2 and TRBJ2-5; the match to TRBD1 covers 9 bases. The CDR3 is made up of 14 amino acids. Germline V gene lookup returns CDR1 SGHTA and CDR2 FQGNSA. Trimming removed 5 bases from V and 5 bases from J; junction bases left unmatched: 6. In DNA, the CDR3 is TGTGCCAGCAGCCACGGACAGGGGAAGGAGACCCAGTACTTC. Protein product: CASSHGQGKETQYF.

CDR3 sequence (DNA): TGTGCCAGCAGCTTACAAAGGACGGGGGGGCTCTACAATGAGCAGTTCTTC. Encoded protein: CASSLQRTGGLYNEQFF. The rearrangement links TRBV7-8 to TRBJ2-1; the match to TRBD2 covers 8 bases. Unmatched junction bases numbered 9, after V lost 2 bases and J lost 3 bases. CDR1 is SGHVS and CDR2 is FQNEAQ in the germline V gene. The CDR3 has 17 amino acids. Full variable domain (rest looked up from reference TRBV7-8 and TRBJ2-1): GAGVSQSPRYKVAKRGQDVALRCDPISGHVSLFWYQQALGQGPEFLTYFQNEAQLDKSGLPSDRFFAERPEGSVSTLKIQRTQQEDSAVYLCASSLQRTGGLYNEQFFGPGTRLTVL.

This clone appeared a few times. The DNA of the CDR3 is TGTGCCAGTCACCGGGACGGAGGGACTAACTATGGCTACACCTTC. It specifies CASHRDGGTNYGYTF. The V and J genes are TRBV19 and TRBJ1-2; D possibly corresponds to TRBD1 (5 bases). V was pared by 8 bases and J by 0 bases, with 16 bases between. The CDR3 spans 15 residues. Germline lookup yields CDR1 LNHDA and CDR2 SQIVND (reference sequence).

This sequence joins TRBV15 and TRBJ2-3; 12 bases are shared with TRBD2. V trimming: 3 bases; J trimming: 1 base; junction bases outside the gene matches: 2. The germline V gene encodes CDR1 LNHNV and CDR2 YYDKDF (reference sequence). The CDR3 consists of 16 residues. The CDR3 DNA is TGTGCCACCAGCAGTGGGACTAGCGGGCGCACAGATACGCAGTATTTT. This gives the protein CATSSGTSGRTDTQYF.

This chain connects TRBV20-1 to TRBJ2-7, with 8 bases that match TRBD1. CDR1 and CDR2 (germline): DFQATT, SNEGSKA (reference sequence). V lost 6 bases and J lost 4; bases outside the gene matches: 2. The CDR3 consists of 11 residues. The CDR3 DNA reads TGCAGTGCAAGGACAGGGTACGAGCAGTACTTC. Amino acids: CSARTGYEQYF.

The table lists this clone with a count of one. J is TRBJ2-3 and V is TRBV15; TRBD2 might be the D (5 bases). CDR3 length equals 13 residues. With 5 bases removed from V and 1 base from J, the gap between germline ends came to 7 bases. Germline loops: CDR1 LNHNV, CDR2 YYDKDF (reference sequence). The CDR3 protein is CATSPGGTDTQYF. In DNA, the CDR3 is TGTGCCACCAGCCCCGGGGGCACAGATACGCAGTATTTT.

The chain recombines TRBV15 with TRBJ1-2, with TRBD1 matching over 8 bases. Germline V gene data show CDR1 as LNHNV and CDR2 as YYDKDF (reference sequence). The CDR3 sequence is 16 residues long. V lost 2 bases and J lost 5; bases outside the gene matches: 10. CDR3 residues: CATSRSQGARGYGYTF. In DNA form, the CDR3 reads TGTGCCACCAGCAGATCCCAGGGGGCTCGGGGATATGGCTACACCTTC.

This chain joins TRBV7-9 and TRBJ2-7, with 7 bases aligning to TRBD1. Germline V gene data show CDR1 as SEHNR and CDR2 as FQNEAQ (reference sequence). CDR3 length: 14 amino acids. J gave up 7 bases and V 0 bases, and 6 bases lay outside the gene matches. Written as DNA, the CDR3 is TGTGCCAGCAGCTTAGCAGGGACAGCGCGAGAGCAGTACTTC. Translating gives CASSLAGTAREQYF.